A single sample gave rise to the 5 T cell receptor beta chains below, sequenced in a study of Graves' ophthalmopathy and Graves' hyperthyroidism. RNA transcripts were the template, and TCR beta CDR3 regions were amplified from them. HTBI-primed RT-PCR formed the first round, and a multiplex PCR formed the second. TCRdb reprocessed the multiplex PCR reads with MiXCR, giving one entry per CDR3 protein. The sample lists around 1.1 million distinct CDR3 sequences; less than 45% were seen once. Input material: peripheral blood or thyroid tissue (not recorded which). The receptors shown here come from an adult man with Graves' hyperthyroidism.

This clonotype was picked up many times. CDR3 residues: CATSRRLAGKETQYF. DNA of the CDR3: TGTGCCACCAGCAGAAGACTAGCGGGGAAAGAGACCCAGTACTTC. The V gene is TRBV15, the J gene TRBJ2-5; 11 bases agree with TRBD2. The CDR3 totals 15 residues. Germline-derived CDR1 and CDR2 are LNHNV and YYDKDF (reference sequence). V lost 2 bases and J lost 3; bases outside the gene matches: 2. The whole variable domain, remainder taken from reference TRBV15 and TRBJ2-5, is DAMVIQNPRYQVTQFGKPVTLSCSQTLNHNVMYWYQQKSSQAPKLLFHYYDKDFNNEADTPDNFQSRRPNTSFCFLDIRSPGLGDTAMYLCATSRRLAGKETQYFGPGTRLLVL.

Comments on this clonotype: Here the CDR3 omits its conserved ending phenylalanine or tryptophan, so a read error is the likely source. The V call is TRBV20-1, the J call TRBJ2-7, with 7 bases that match TRBD2. CDR1 DFQATT and CDR2 SNEGSKA come from the germline V gene (reference sequence). CDR3 length: 13 amino acids. J lost 6 bases, V lost 6 bases, and 11 bases had no gene match. This CDR3 is CSARRGSATEQYL. The DNA of the CDR3 is TGCAGTGCACGACGCGGGAGTGCCACCGAGCAGTACCTC.

In this sample, this clonotype turned up many times. V gene TRBV11-2 combines with J gene TRBJ2-7; a possible D gene is TRBD2 (7 bases). There are 14 residues in the CDR3. Germline CDR1 SGHAT, CDR2 FQNNGV. The V gene lost 5 bases and the J gene lost 3 bases, with 14 bases spanning the gap. The CDR3 DNA reads as TGTGCCAGCAGCCCCCAGGGGAGGGGCTACGAGCAGTACTTC. Protein product: CASSPQGRGYEQYF.

In its sample, this clonotype was seen many times. The rearrangement joins TRBV4-3 to TRBJ1-2; a weak D match, TRBD1 (5 bases). CDR3 length: 15 residues. Germline V gene sequence: CDR1 LGHNA, CDR2 YSLEER. V was cut by 1 base and J by 8 bases, with 17 bases left in between. CDR3 residues: CASSQAHGTRTGYTF. The CDR3, as DNA: TGCGCCAGCAGCCAAGCCCATGGGACGCGAACAGGCTACACCTTC.

The rearrangement uses TRBV4-3 and TRBJ1-1; TRBD1 is a possible D gene (5 bases). This CDR3 contains 13 residues. The germline gives CDR1 LGHNA, CDR2 YSLEER. V lost 10 bases and J lost 4, with 16 bases in between. Here the CDR3 reads CANTGQGGTEAFF. CDR3 DNA sequence: TGCGCCAACACCGGACAAGGAGGCACTGAAGCTTTCTTT.